The entry below describes one TCR beta chain. This clonotype was seen a few times. Its antigen is not yet known. Base qualities are not recorded, but no much larger clone differs from it by a single base. Taken with the paper, the label for time point translates to: patch test 2, 6 weeks after DPC sensitization. The sample's treatment or condition label, in plain terms: therapeutic diphenylcyclopropenone sensitization with weekly scalp DPC. At every patch-test visit, the blood draw took place before the patch test was put on. Patients were eligible if aged 18 to 70, diagnosed with alopecia and judged suitable for DPC therapy, and pregnant patients were excluded. Unfractionated whole blood was collected in Tempus Blood RNA tubes, and total RNA was extracted from that blood. Library preparation was by RACE. This sample was sequenced with a NextSeq 500. Library preparation attached unique molecular identifiers to individual cDNA molecules for quantitative, reproducible TCR counting. Each blood RNA sample was used to sequence both TCR alpha and TCR beta chains. Processing in the source paper ran as follows. The median number of TCRs per sample was roughly 98,000, ranging from about 20,000 to 750,000. The Decombinator software suite was used to annotate the V, J and CDR3 of the TCR reads. Every sample was subsampled to the same number of TCRs (28,000) for the PS versus PT1 abundance plots. TCRs were defined as expanded if absent before sensitization and observed at least eight times at the 2-week time point. TCRdb passed the public sequencing reads through fastp at Q25 and MiXCR, retaining productive beta sequences. Entries are consolidated by CDR3 protein sequence, retaining the most common genes and DNA. These V and J calls originate from TCRdb's pipeline instead of the authors' own analysis. This sample comprises 360,000 or so distinct CDR3 sequences, about 6% of them detected only once. Approximately 5.4% of the sample lies in the top ten.

The CDR3 holds 13 amino acids from the cysteine to the phenylalanine. CDR3 DNA only is kept here, 39 bases in frame from base 1. CDR1 ENHRY and CDR2 SYGVKD are derived from the germline V gene. Trimming costs V 6 bases and J 1 base, and their ends lie 9 bases apart. This sample stems from a study of human T cells and chemical hapten exposure (dated by TCRdb to the early 2020s). Context from the whole study: For sensitization, 2% DPC in acetone was applied to a roughly 2 cm by roughly 2 cm area of upper inner arm skin. This study followed changes in the peripheral blood TCR repertoire in vivo during primary and secondary sensitization of alopecia patients to the hapten diphenylcyclopropenone (DPC). The libraries were sequenced as a pool, and the TCR yield per sample differed mostly because of small variations in library volumes within the pool. Throughout the study period of about 23 weeks, patients also received therapeutic DPC doses to the scalp every week. Patch testing on the upper back used Finn chambers containing 0.01% DPC, with scoring done after 6 days according to International Contact Dermatitis Research Group standards. Blood samples were taken from patients before sensitization (week 0) and then at 2, 6 and about 24 weeks after DPC sensitization. For TCR sequencing, blood came from some 31 alopecia patients at anywhere from one to four time points (pre-sensitization, 2, 6 and 24 weeks). The patient cohort, mostly female, included alopecia areata with under or over 50% scalp involvement, alopecia totalis and alopecia universalis. Here is what the overall study found, with its caveats: The number of TCRs above 1 in 1000 frequency did not change with DPC sensitization; there was no evidence of global repertoire structure alterations. Patch test score correlated positively with the number of PT1 expanded TCRs, reaching significance at thresholds 8, 16 and 32 but not at 4. After repeated subsampling, the strength of the expansion versus patch-test correlation and the threshold at which it became significant changed. Significantly more large CDR3 similarity clusters were formed by expanded TCRs than by pre-sensitization or healthy control sets, consistent with antigen-driven responses. Because every patient had alopecia, a presumed autoimmune disease, the patients' immune response might differ from that of healthy individuals.

The TCR sequence derives from a woman between 18 and 30 years old with alopecia areata. Some clones in this sample may be carry-over from other donors' samples. Sample: whole blood, taken in connection with sensitization to the hapten diphenylcyclopropenone (DPC). Rearrangement joined TRBV10-3 to TRBJ2-5, with the D gene call left open. The CDR3 loop reads CAISFSPQETQYF. The base sequence is TGTGCCATCAGCTTCAGTCCCCAAGAGACCCAGTACTTC.